A selection of T cell receptor beta chains follows, all from one sample in a study of T cell responses to AZD1222 COVID-19 vaccine. Some clones are missing from TCRdb's copy, which holds only in-frame ones; the method was immunoSEQ multiplex PCR. The sample records about 190,000 clones, about nine tenths being singletons. The sequencing here drew on peripheral blood, taken on day 0 of AZD1222 vaccination. All receptors come from an adult in good health. Both conserved end residues are part of each CDR3. D genes are given only for firm matches. Rows may omit the clone size; those that give it use once, few, many or a size class.

cdr3_aa cdr3_nt d_call j_call clone_size v_call cdr3_length
CASSGGTAETEAFF TGTGCCAGCAGTGGGGGGACAGCGGAGACTGAAGCTTTCTTT TRBD1 TRBJ1-1 NA TRBV2 14
CASSQGADNEQFF TGTGCCAGCTCACAGGGGGCCGACAATGAGCAGTTCTTC TRBD1 TRBJ2-1 NA TRBV18 13
CASSKQGGTLTDTQYF TGTGCCAGCAGCAAACAGGGAGGGACCCTCACAGATACGCAGTATTTT NA TRBJ2-3 NA TRBV7-2 16
CASSGRLAGGKKETQYF TGTGCCAGCAGTGGGCGACTAGCGGGAGGGAAAAAAGAGACCCAGTACTTC TRBD2 TRBJ2-5 once TRBV28 17
CATRGRYEQYF TGTGCCACCCGGGGGCGCTACGAGCAGTACTTC NA TRBJ2-7 NA TRBV5-4 11
CASSQGDGVTEAFF TGCGCCAGCAGCCAGGGCGATGGGGTAACTGAAGCTTTCTTT NA TRBJ1-1 NA TRBV4-3 14
CASSKGQGSIYEQYF TGTGCCAGCAGCAAGGGGCAGGGGTCTATCTACGAGCAGTACTTC NA TRBJ2-7 NA TRBV7-7 15
CASSVDDSSYSNQPQHF TGTGCCAGCAGCGTAGATGACAGCAGTTATAGCAATCAGCCCCAGCATTTT NA TRBJ1-5 NA TRBV9 17
CASSLDGGQDTQYF TGTGCCAGCAGCTTAGACGGGGGGCAGGATACGCAGTATTTT NA TRBJ2-3 NA TRBV7-3 14
CASSLYSPGINEKLFF TGTGCCAGCAGTTTATATTCCCCAGGGATTAATGAAAAACTGTTTTTT NA TRBJ1-4 NA TRBV28 16
CSVASPPAGEQFF TGCAGCGTAGCCTCACCCCCCGCCGGTGAGCAGTTCTTC NA TRBJ2-1 NA TRBV29-1 13
CASSLSHGAILYEQYF TGTGCCAGCAGTTTATCCCACGGTGCCATACTTTACGAGCAGTACTTC NA TRBJ2-7 few TRBV27 16
CASRSIGTGTYEQYF TGTGCCAGCAGATCAATTGGGACAGGAACCTACGAGCAGTACTTC TRBD1 TRBJ2-7 NA TRBV13 15